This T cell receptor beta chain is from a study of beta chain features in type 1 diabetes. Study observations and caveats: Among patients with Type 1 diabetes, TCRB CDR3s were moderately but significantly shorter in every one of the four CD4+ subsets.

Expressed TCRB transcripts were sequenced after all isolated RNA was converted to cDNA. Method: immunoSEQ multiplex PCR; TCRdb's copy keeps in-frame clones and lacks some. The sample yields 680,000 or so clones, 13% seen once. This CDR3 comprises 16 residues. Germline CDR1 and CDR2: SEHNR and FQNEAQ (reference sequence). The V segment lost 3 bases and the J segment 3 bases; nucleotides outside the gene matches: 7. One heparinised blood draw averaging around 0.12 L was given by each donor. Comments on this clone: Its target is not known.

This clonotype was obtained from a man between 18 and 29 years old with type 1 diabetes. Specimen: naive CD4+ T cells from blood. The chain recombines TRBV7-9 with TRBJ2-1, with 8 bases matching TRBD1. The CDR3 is CASSFYGTGDYNEQFF. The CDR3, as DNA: TGTGCCAGCAGCTTCTACGGGACAGGCGACTACAATGAGCAGTTCTTC.